These 19 T cell receptor beta chains share one sample of origin, sequenced in a study of T cells in Graves' hyperthyroidism and ophthalmopathy (dated by TCRdb to about 2019). Library preparation used multiplex PCR. The reads were generated on an Illumina HiSeq 2000. The TCR beta CDR3 regions were amplified from the RNA transcripts. The first round of RT-PCR for the TCR CDR3 was performed with the HTBI primer set and the Qiagen OneStep RT-PCR kit. In-frame beta chains were kept once TCRdb had trimmed the public reads at Q25 with fastp and called clones with MiXCR. Each CDR3 protein gets just one entry, which takes the most common genes and DNA from the rows behind it. The sample includes approximately 520,000 distinct CDR3 sequences, with about a fifth observed a single time. The ten largest clones add up to around a quarter of the sample. The sample comprised blood. Receptor source: a man aged 18 to 29 with Graves' hyperthyroidism.

The chain carries TRBV28 and TRBJ2-7; 8 bases fit TRBD2. The V and J ends lost 2 bases and 0 bases, in that order; junction bases with no gene match: 9. Germline V gene sequence: CDR1 MDHEN, CDR2 SYDVKM. There are 17 residues in the CDR3. CDR3 bases: TGTGCCAGCAGTTTAGGGGCGGGGGGCCCCGGCTCCTACGAGCAGTACTTC. Its protein is CASSLGAGGPGSYEQYF.

The chain uses TRBV12-3 or TRBV12-4 and TRBJ2-2; possibly TRBD2 for D (6 bases). This CDR3 contains 16 residues. Deletions cut 5 bases from V and 3 bases from J, with 16 bases between. The DNA for the CDR3 is TGTGCCAGCAGTCCCCAATGGGGGGTCGACACCGGGGAGCTGTTTTTT. This codes for CASSPQWGVDTGELFF.

This clonotype was seen repeatedly, ten times or more. The chain couples TRBV28 to TRBJ1-2; TRBD1 matches at 9 bases. CDR1 MDHEN and CDR2 SYDVKM come from the germline V gene. V shed 3 bases, J shed 7 bases, and the junction held 6 bases outside the gene matches. CDR3 length: 14 amino acids. The CDR3 protein is CASSFRDRVGGYTF. CDR3 in DNA: TGTGCCAGCAGTTTCCGGGACAGGGTTGGTGGCTACACCTTC.

This clonotype was observed at least ten times. The gene calls are TRBV24-1 and TRBJ2-5; D is undetermined. The CDR3 sequence is 10 residues long. V lost 7 bases to trimming and J lost 3 bases, with 2 bases between them. CDR1 KGHDR and CDR2 SFDVKD come from the germline V gene. The CDR3 DNA is TGTGCCACCAGGGAAGAGACCCAGTACTTC. Protein: CATREETQYF.

This clonotype was counted ten times or more. A junction boundary mismatches the germline segment, possibly from a read error. This sequence joins TRBV6-1 and TRBJ1-3; no definite D call. The CDR3 consists of 16 residues. In germline, CDR1 is MNHNS, CDR2 SASEGT. The CDR3 DNA follows: TGTGCCAGCAGTGAATTATTTACAACCTCTGGAGACACCATATATTTT. As protein: CASSELFTTSGDTIYF.

This clonotype has a count of ten or more. This chain links TRBV5-1 with TRBJ1-1; TRBD1 is a possible D gene (5 bases). Germline-derived CDR1 and CDR2 are SGHRS and YFSETQ. V dropped 5 bases and J dropped 7 bases, with 18 bases sitting between them. The CDR3 spans 14 residues. The DNA of the CDR3 is TGCGCCAGCAGAGTCGGAGGGACTGGGGGTGAAGCTTTCTTT. As protein: CASRVGGTGGEAFF. The complete variable domain, with remaining parts taken from reference TRBV5-1 and TRBJ1-1, reads KAGVTQTPRYLIKTRGQQVTLSCSPISGHRSVSWYQQTPGQGLQFLFEYFSETQRNKGNFPGRFSGRQFSNSRSEMNVSTLELGDSALYLCASRVGGTGGEAFFGQGTRLTVV.

This rearrangement joins TRBV4-1 to TRBJ1-2, with a weak D call TRBD1 (6 bases). The CDR3 has 14 residues. Germline CDR1 is MGHRA and CDR2 is YSYEKL. Trimming left V 4 bases short and J 4 bases short, with 13 bases between. CDR3 sequence: CASSPRTDAYGYTF. Here the CDR3 DNA reads TGCGCCAGCAGCCCAAGGACAGATGCCTATGGCTACACCTTC.

The J gene is TRBJ1-1, the V gene TRBV28; D gene uncertain. Germline assignment: CDR1 MDHEN and CDR2 SYDVKM. The CDR3 has 17 amino acids. Trimming took 4 bases from V and 6 from J, leaving 24 bases between them. In DNA, the CDR3 is TGTGCCAGCAGTTACTGGGATGGAGGCAGAGCCCCCCCTGAAGCTTTCTTT. Encoded protein: CASSYWDGGRAPPEAFF.

The CDR3 reads CASSLSPSSGEQYF. CDR3 DNA sequence: TGTGCCAGCAGTTTAAGCCCTTCCTCCGGAGAGCAGTACTTC. V is TRBV27 and J is TRBJ2-7, with unresolved D. V was cut by 2 bases and J by 7 bases, with 15 bases left in between. This CDR3 is built from 14 residues. Germline CDR1 and CDR2: MNHEY and SMNVEV (reference sequence).

The V and J genes are TRBV15 and TRBJ2-5, with TRBD1 matching 9 bases. Per germline, CDR1 LNHNV and CDR2 YYDKDF (reference sequence). The CDR3 length is 16 residues. The V gene end was trimmed by 2 bases and the J gene end by 5 bases; junction bases not matched to a gene: 9. In nucleotides, the CDR3 is TGTGCCACCAGCAGACATCCGGGACAGGGTTCGGAGACCCAGTACTTC. The encoded protein is CATSRHPGQGSETQYF.

This clonotype was seen a few times. The V call is TRBV2, the J call TRBJ2-7, with 8 bases matching TRBD1. V lost 8 bases, J lost 3 bases, and 6 bases stayed unmatched. There are 13 residues in the CDR3. From germline, CDR1 is SNHLY and CDR2 FYNNEI. CDR3: CASGYTGGYEQYF. The CDR3 bases are TGTGCCAGCGGATACACAGGGGGCTACGAGCAGTACTTC.

This clonotype was recorded many times. This chain uses TRBV9 with TRBJ1-2, with TRBD1 matching 7 bases. J was trimmed by 1 base and V by 5 bases; bases with no gene match: 8. The CDR3 is made up of 15 amino acids. From germline, CDR1 is SGDLS and CDR2 YYNGEE. CDR3 coding DNA: TGTGCCAGCAGAGACACAGGGGACCTTAACTATGGCTACACCTTC. Residues: CASRDTGDLNYGYTF.

There are many counts of this clonotype. CDR3 protein: CATCIGRDGTEAFF. DNA of the CDR3: TGTGCCACCTGTATAGGCAGGGATGGGACTGAAGCTTTCTTT. The V and J genes are TRBV15 and TRBJ1-1, with a weak D call TRBD1 (5 bases). Per germline, CDR1 LNHNV and CDR2 YYDKDF (reference sequence). Deletions cut 8 bases from V and 5 bases from J, with 18 bases between. The CDR3 runs 14 residues.

This clonotype was seen only a few times. One base away lies a much larger clone, so this may be a sequencing read error. This rearrangement joins TRBV12-3 or TRBV12-4 to TRBJ2-5, with 8 nucleotides matching TRBD1. The CDR3 totals 16 residues. This CDR3 reads CASSFSAGGFGETKYF. The CDR3 region has the DNA TGTGCCAGCAGTTTCTCCGCAGGGGGCTTCGGGGAGACCAAGTACTTC.

This clonotype was seen many times. The rearrangement joins TRBV2 to TRBJ1-2; D gene unclear. Germline V gives CDR1 SNHLY, CDR2 FYNNEI. V gave up 8 bases and J gave up 1 base, with 11 bases separating them. The CDR3 is 13 amino acids. CDR3: CASRKEINYGYTF. CDR3 DNA: TGTGCCAGCCGTAAGGAGATTAACTATGGCTACACCTTC.

This clonotype came up many times. The chain uses TRBV2 and TRBJ2-2, with D uncertain. V dropped 7 bases and J dropped 1 base, with 7 bases sitting between them. Germline CDR1 SNHLY, CDR2 FYNNEI. This CDR3 is 13 amino acids long. The CDR3 nucleotides are TGTGCCAGCATAGCAGGGAACACCGGGGAGCTGTTTTTT. Translated, it gives CASIAGNTGELFF.

This clonotype was found many times. V is TRBV7-2 and J is TRBJ1-1, with TRBD1 matching over 7 bases. Germline CDR1 and CDR2: SGHTA and FQGNSA. The V gene end was trimmed by 5 bases and the J gene end by 7 bases; junction bases not matched to a gene: 7. The CDR3 runs 13 residues. CDR3 sequence reads: CASSPQQGNEAFF. CDR3 nucleotide sequence: TGTGCCAGCAGCCCTCAACAGGGGAATGAAGCTTTCTTT.

This clonotype was seen more than once but under ten times. J is TRBJ1-1 and V is TRBV6-1, with D unclear. V gave up 5 bases and J gave up 2 bases, with 12 bases separating them. The CDR3 extends over 14 amino acids. Germline CDR1 reads MNHNS; CDR2 reads SASEGT. The CDR3 bases are TGTGCCAGCAGTCCTGCAGGTTACAACACTGAAGCTTTCTTT. This translates into CASSPAGYNTEAFF.

The chain is built from TRBV20-1 and TRBJ2-7; TRBD1 matches at 7 bases. The germline V gene encodes CDR1 DFQATT and CDR2 SNEGSKA (reference sequence). The CDR3 consists of 14 residues. Unmatched junction bases numbered 13, after V lost 5 bases and J lost 6 bases. CDR3 DNA sequence: TGCAGTGCTCCTCCTCCCAGACAGGGCGGCGAGCAGTACTTC. This codes for CSAPPPRQGGEQYF.